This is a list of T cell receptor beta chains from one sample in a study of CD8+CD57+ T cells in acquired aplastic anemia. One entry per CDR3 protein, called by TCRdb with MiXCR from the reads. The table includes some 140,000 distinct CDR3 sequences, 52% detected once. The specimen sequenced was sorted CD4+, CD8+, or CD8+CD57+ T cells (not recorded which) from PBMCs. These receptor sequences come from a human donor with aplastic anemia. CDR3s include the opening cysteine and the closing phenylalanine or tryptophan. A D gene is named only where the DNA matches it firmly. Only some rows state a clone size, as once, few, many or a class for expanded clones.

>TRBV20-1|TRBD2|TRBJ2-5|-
CSGAQGGETQYF
TGCAGTGGAGCCCAGGGAGGGGAGACCCAGTACTTC
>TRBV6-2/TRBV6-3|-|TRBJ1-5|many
CASTRGGNQPQHF
TGTGCCAGCACACGCGGGGGCAATCAGCCCCAGCATTTT
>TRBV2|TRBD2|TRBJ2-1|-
CASTAELAGRNEQFF
TGTGCCAGCACCGCCGAACTAGCGGGGAGAAATGAGCAGTTCTTC
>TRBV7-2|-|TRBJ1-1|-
CASSSDGNTEAFF
TGTGCCAGCAGTTCGGACGGGAACACTGAAGCTTTCTTT
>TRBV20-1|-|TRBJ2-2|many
CSARESASGDTGELFF
TGCAGTGCTAGAGAATCAGCTTCCGGGGACACCGGGGAGCTGTTTTTT
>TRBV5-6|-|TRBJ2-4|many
CASSPAGAKNIQYF
TGTGCCAGCAGCCCAGCGGGAGCCAAAAACATTCAGTACTTC
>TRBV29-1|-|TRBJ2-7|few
CSVVRDTSSYEQYF
TGCAGCGTTGTAAGGGACACCTCCTCCTACGAGCAGTACTTC
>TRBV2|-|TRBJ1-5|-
CASSEERQPQHF
TGTGCCAGCAGTGAAGAACGGCAGCCCCAGCATTTT
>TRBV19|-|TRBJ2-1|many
CASSDRAGEQFF
TGTGCCAGTAGTGATAGGGCGGGTGAGCAGTTCTTC
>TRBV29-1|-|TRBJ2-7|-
CSVGILGRQYF
TGCAGCGTCGGTATACTAGGCCGACAGTACTTC
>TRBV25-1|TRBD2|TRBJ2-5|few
CASSARLAGGQETQYF
TGTGCCAGCAGTGCTAGACTAGCGGGGGGGCAAGAGACCCAGTACTTC